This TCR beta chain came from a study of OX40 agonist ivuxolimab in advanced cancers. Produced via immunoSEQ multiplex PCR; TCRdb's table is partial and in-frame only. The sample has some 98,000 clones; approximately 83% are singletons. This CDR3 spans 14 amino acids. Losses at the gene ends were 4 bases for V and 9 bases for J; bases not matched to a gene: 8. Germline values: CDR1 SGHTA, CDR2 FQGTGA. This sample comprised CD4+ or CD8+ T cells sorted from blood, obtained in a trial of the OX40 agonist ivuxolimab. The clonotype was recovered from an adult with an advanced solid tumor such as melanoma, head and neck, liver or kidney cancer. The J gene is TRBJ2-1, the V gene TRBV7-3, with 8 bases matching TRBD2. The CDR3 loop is CASSYHALAVEQFF. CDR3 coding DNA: TGTGCCAGCAGCTATCACGCACTAGCGGTTGAGCAGTTCTTC.